This T cell receptor (beta chain) was retrieved from a study of cytomegalovirus exposure and HLA in healthy donors (dated by TCRdb to 2015 to 2018). Describing the broader study: The 700 or so repertoires of the first cohort and the 120 validation repertoires were produced on the same platform, according to a later analysis. To predict cytomegalovirus infection status, the study brought together high-throughput TCR immunosequencing, statistical association of individual TCRs with disease status, and machine learning. The study aimed to test whether signatures of past pathogen exposure could be identified by cataloging public T cell receptors. Besides the first cohort of 500 to 700 subjects, a separate validation cohort made up of 120 different subjects was used.

This clone was counted a single time. Its antigen has not been determined. The sample holds no much larger clone one base away, and base qualities are not on file. The donors were included in the validation cohort of some 120 subjects, a group kept apart from the roughly 700-subject first cohort. The method was the immunoSEQ multiplex PCR assay. The paper's processing steps were these. To diagnose cytomegalovirus status from the catalog of TCR beta chain sequences, a statistical classification framework was built. TCRdb carries this immuneACCESS record with in-frame sequences only. Its versions omit some clonotypes, under half of them owing to an unresolved V gene in the studies checked, with the rest unexplained. D and trimming were read from the DNA, whereas the V and J calls and clone size are those reported in that table. The table for this sample lists approximately 260,000 clones; around 86% of them were counted only once. 1% of the sample is in the top ten clones.

V and J lose 0 bases and 8 bases, and a span of 11 bases separates them. Inclusive of the bounding cysteine and phenylalanine, the CDR3 is 14 residues long. CDR3 DNA only is kept here, 42 bases in frame from base 1. The germline V gene encodes CDR1 SGDLS and CDR2 YYNGEE. Here is what the overall study found, with its caveats: It was suggested by the authors that the approach could potentially be generalized to other disease states and immunological phenotypes. The classifier was reported to diagnose cytomegalovirus status with high specificity and sensitivity in both the original and validation cohorts. In vitro tests confirmed that a few of the cytomegalovirus-associated TCR beta chains recognize cytomegalovirus antigens. Of the cluster scores, 85% to 95% were above 0 in a later analysis, which found that TCRs clustered in the first cohort also tended to co-occur in the 95 to 150 validation repertoires. The study gave a list of 150 to 200 TCR beta chains associated with cytomegalovirus. Across donors, most TCR sequences were observed very rarely, whereas some public TCRs were present in many individuals. The validation cohort had no HLA typing available for a later analysis, so co-occurrence within that cohort was assessed over all 120 or so repertoires.

The sample was PBMCs. The TCR sequence derives from a woman aged 18 to 35 in good health and CMV-seronegative. The chain links TRBV9 with TRBJ1-4; no D segment can be confidently identified. For the CDR3, the sequence is CASSVGGLEEKLFF. The base sequence is TGTGCCAGCAGCGTAGGAGGGTTGGAAGAAAAACTGTTTTTT.